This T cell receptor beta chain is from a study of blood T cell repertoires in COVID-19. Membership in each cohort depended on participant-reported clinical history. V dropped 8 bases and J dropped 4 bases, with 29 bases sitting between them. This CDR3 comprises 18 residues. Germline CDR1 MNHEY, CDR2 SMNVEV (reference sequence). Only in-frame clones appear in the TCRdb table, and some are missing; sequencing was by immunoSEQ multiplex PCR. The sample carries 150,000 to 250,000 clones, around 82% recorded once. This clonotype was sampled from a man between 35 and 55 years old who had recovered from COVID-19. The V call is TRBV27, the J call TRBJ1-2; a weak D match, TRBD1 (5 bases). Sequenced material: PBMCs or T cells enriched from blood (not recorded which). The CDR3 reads CASSPGRQPVYRGYGYTF. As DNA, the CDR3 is TGTGCCAGCTCCCCCGGGAGACAGCCCGTCTATCGGGGCTATGGCTACACCTTC.